This record looks at one T cell receptor beta chain sequence and its context. Donors in Cohort 3 counted as recovered after two negative PCRs, clearance, or symptom resolution. Generated by immunoSEQ multiplex PCR, the TCRdb table keeps only in-frame clones and is missing some. The sample lists 200,000 to 300,000 clones, around nine tenths occurring once. These data belong to a study of blood T cell repertoires in COVID-19. Background on the study: T cells, B-cell-depleted T cells, or PBMCs supplied cDNA or gDNA.

CDR3 length: 17 amino acids. The germline V gene encodes CDR1 SGDLS and CDR2 YYNGEE. The ends lost 3 bases at V and 2 bases at J; junction bases unmatched: 8. Sequencing used PBMCs or T cells enriched from blood (not recorded which). The sequence was collected from a woman under 30 who had recovered from COVID-19. The V and J genes are TRBV9 and TRBJ2-3; 11 bases are a match to TRBD2. DNA for the CDR3: TGTGCCAGCAGCGGAAGACTAGCGGGGCTCGTCACAGATACGCAGTATTTT. As protein: CASSGRLAGLVTDTQYF.